These 23 T cell receptor beta chains were all obtained from the same sample, sequenced in a study of blood T cell repertoires in COVID-19. TCRdb keeps only in-frame clones here, not all; method: immunoSEQ multiplex PCR. The sample lists about 180,000 clones; about 91% were seen once. Material for sequencing was peripheral blood. The receptors derive from a woman in her 30s with acute or convalescent COVID-19.

The chain uses TRBV28 and TRBJ2-3, with 10 bases aligning to TRBD2. Germline V gene lookup returns CDR1 MDHEN and CDR2 SYDVKM. This CDR3 is built from 15 residues. The J segment lost 5 bases and the V segment lost 8 bases, leaving 10 bases of the junction unmatched. The CDR3 DNA follows: TGTGCCAGCTTTAACCTAGCGGGAGTGGGAGATACGCAGTATTTT. This gives the protein CASFNLAGVGDTQYF.

Here the CDR3 reads CASSSSGRAGEQYF. The CDR3 nucleotides read TGTGCCAGCAGTTCCAGCGGGAGGGCCGGCGAGCAGTACTTC. The rearrangement uses TRBV28 and TRBJ2-7; TRBD2 matches 10 bases. The ends lost 4 bases at V and 6 bases at J; junction bases unmatched: 6. This CDR3 contains 14 residues. CDR1 is MDHEN, CDR2 SYDVKM, per germline.

V is TRBV3-1 (or the pseudogene TRBV3-2) and J is TRBJ2-1; tentatively, D is TRBD1 (7 bases). The CDR3 runs 21 residues. Deletions cut 4 bases from V and 10 bases from J, with 38 bases between. CDR1 LGHDT and CDR2 YNNKEL come from the germline V gene (reference sequence). In DNA, the CDR3 is TGTGCCAGCAGCCTACTTTCTCGGGCCCGGGGGTTAATAAAGGGGGCCTGGGAGCAGTTCTTC. This gives the protein CASSLLSRARGLIKGAWEQFF.

The V call is TRBV5-1, the J call TRBJ2-7; D perhaps matches TRBD1 (6 bases). V was cut by 4 bases and J by 8 bases, with 16 bases left in between. CDR1 is SGHRS, CDR2 YFSETQ, per germline. The CDR3 spans 13 residues. CDR3 DNA sequence: TGCGCCAGCAGCCCCCGACAGGACTTGAAGCAGTACTTC. Translation: CASSPRQDLKQYF.

The rearrangement uses TRBV7-8 and TRBJ1-2, with 7 bases matching TRBD1. Germline V gene sequence: CDR1 SGHVS, CDR2 FQNEAQ. With 1 base clipped from V and 6 bases from J, the junction kept 8 bases outside the gene matches. The CDR3 has 15 residues. In nucleotides, the CDR3 is TGTGCCAGCAGCTTAGACCGACAGGGTGGGAATGGCTACACCTTC. It codes for CASSLDRQGGNGYTF.

This sequence joins TRBV6-1 and TRBJ2-3; D gene unclear. Germline CDR1 reads MNHNS; CDR2 reads SASEGT. V was shortened by 1 base and J by 4 bases, with 9 bases between the two germline ends. The CDR3 has 14 residues. The CDR3 DNA is TGTGCCAGCAGTGAAGTAGCCGCGGCAGATACGCAGTATTTT. As protein: CASSEVAAADTQYF.

V usage is TRBV9 and J usage is TRBJ1-2; D possibly corresponds to TRBD1 (5 bases). CDR3 length equals 14 residues. The germline V gene encodes CDR1 SGDLS and CDR2 YYNGEE. The V end was cut by 0 bases, the J end by 12 bases, with 18 bases between. The CDR3 loop reads CASSVDGWLGTHTF. The CDR3, as DNA: TGTGCCAGCAGCGTAGATGGTTGGTTGGGGACTCACACCTTC.

The chain combines TRBV4-1 with TRBJ2-1, with D tentatively TRBD1 (6 bases). This CDR3 is built from 15 residues. V dropped 4 bases and J dropped 10 bases, with 20 bases sitting between them. The germline V gene encodes CDR1 MGHRA and CDR2 YSYEKL. CDR3 DNA: TGCGCCAGCAGCCGAAAATCCCGGGACACTAAAGAGCAGTTCTTC. This codes for CASSRKSRDTKEQFF.

This clone was seen only a few times. The V and J genes are TRBV12-3 or TRBV12-4 and TRBJ2-1; TRBD2 agrees at 9 bases. After removal of 0 bases from V and 10 bases from J, the junction contained 1 base not matched to a gene. The CDR3 has 13 residues. For the CDR3, the DNA is TGTGCCAGCAGTTTAGCGCGGGGGGGCGAGCAGTTCTTC. Amino acids: CASSLARGGEQFF.

The CDR3 region is CAIRDRSNTGELFF. As DNA, the CDR3 is TGTGCCATCAGGGACAGGTCTAACACCGGGGAGCTGTTTTTT. V is TRBV10-3 and J is TRBJ2-2; TRBD1 matches 7 bases. Per the germline V gene, CDR1 is ENHRY and CDR2 is SYGVKD. The CDR3 runs 14 residues. Trimming cost V 6 bases and J 2 bases; bases outside gene matches: 3.

The chain is built from TRBV30 and TRBJ2-1; 11 bases are a match to TRBD1. J was trimmed by 1 base and V by 8 bases; bases with no gene match: 1. CDR1 is GTSNPN, CDR2 SVGIG, per germline (reference sequence). The CDR3 sequence is 13 residues long. CDR3 in amino acids: CAGQGASYNEQFF. The CDR3 region has the DNA TGTGCCGGACAGGGGGCTTCCTACAATGAGCAGTTCTTC.

This chain joins TRBV6-1 and TRBJ2-2; a weak D match, TRBD1 (5 bases). The V and J ends lost 1 base and 6 bases respectively, with 18 bases between them. This CDR3 is 17 amino acids long. CDR1 and CDR2 from the germline V gene are MNHNS and SASEGT. CDR3: CASSEERWGNWAGELFF. CDR3 DNA sequence: TGTGCCAGCAGTGAAGAAAGATGGGGCAACTGGGCCGGGGAGCTGTTTTTT.

This chain uses TRBV6-5 with TRBJ2-7, with 10 bases aligning to TRBD2. Looked up from germline, CDR1 is MNHEY and CDR2 is SVGAGI. The ends lost 5 bases at V and 2 bases at J; junction bases unmatched: 6. CDR3 size: 15 residues. The CDR3 region is CASSPSSGSTYEQYF. Here the CDR3 DNA reads TGTGCCAGCAGTCCCTCTAGCGGGAGTACCTACGAGCAGTACTTC.

The J gene is TRBJ1-4, the V gene TRBV6-6; the D gene is possibly TRBD1 (6 bases). The CDR3 is made up of 14 amino acids. Germline V gene data show CDR1 as MNHNY and CDR2 as SVGAGI (reference sequence). Trimming took 6 bases from V and 6 from J, leaving 14 bases between them. CDR3 sequence: CASSYGTKDEKLFF. The CDR3 nucleotides read TGTGCCAGCAGCTACGGGACAAAAGATGAAAAACTGTTTTTT.

The CDR3 coding sequence is TGTGCCAGCAGTTTAGAGCCCCCTCTCGAAGGGACACGTTACAATGAGCAGTTCTTC. Translating it yields CASSLEPPLEGTRYNEQFF. The chain carries TRBV27 and TRBJ2-1, with D possibly TRBD1 on 6 matching bases. CDR3 size: 19 residues. From germline, CDR1 is MNHEY and CDR2 SMNVEV (reference sequence). Between the trimmed V and J ends, which lost 2 bases and 4 bases, there was a span of 24 bases.

The rearrangement links TRBV28 to TRBJ2-2, with D possibly TRBD2 on 6 matching bases. This CDR3 region has 13 residues. Germline CDR1 is MDHEN and CDR2 is SYDVKM. V shed 10 bases and J shed 7 bases, with 16 bases lying between them. CDR3 nucleotides: TGTGCCACCTCGGAGGGGTTTTTCGGGGAGCTGTTTTTT. Its protein is CATSEGFFGELFF.

This clone showed up just a few times. The chain combines TRBV2 with TRBJ1-1; tentatively, D is TRBD1 (5 bases). V was pared by 3 bases and J by 7 bases, with 9 bases between. The germline V gene encodes CDR1 SNHLY and CDR2 FYNNEI. This CDR3 has 12 residues. CDR3 in DNA: TGTGCCAGCAGTGAGGACATCGGTGAAGCTTTCTTT. Translation gives CASSEDIGEAFF. The variable domain in full, completed from reference TRBV2 and TRBJ1-1, reads EPEVTQTPSHQVTQMGQEVILRCVPISNHLYFYWYRQILGQKVEFLVSFYNNEISEKSEIFDDQFSVERPDGSNFTLKIRSTKLEDSAMYFCASSEDIGEAFFGQGTRLTVV.

The J gene is TRBJ2-2, the V gene TRBV19; 10 positions match TRBD2. This CDR3 region has 14 residues. CDR1 and CDR2 (germline): LNHDA, SQIVND (reference sequence). J was trimmed by 6 bases and V by 6 bases; bases with no gene match: 4. CDR3 region: CASRGTSVAGELFF. In DNA, the CDR3 is TGTGCCAGTAGGGGGACTAGCGTTGCCGGGGAGCTGTTTTTT.

The CDR3 DNA reads TGTGCCAGCTCTCCAGGGAGTCAGAACACCGGGGAGCTGTTTTTT. It encodes CASSPGSQNTGELFF. The V call is TRBV18, the J call TRBJ2-2, with D perhaps being TRBD1 or TRBD2 (5 bases each). The ends were cut back, 6 bases at V and 1 base at J, with 12 bases in the middle. Germline values: CDR1 KGHSH, CDR2 LQKENI. CDR3 size: 15 residues.

The chain recombines TRBV19 with TRBJ1-5; a possible D gene is TRBD1 (5 bases). Germline lookup yields CDR1 LNHDA and CDR2 SQIVND (reference sequence). V was trimmed by 6 bases and J by 5 bases, leaving 14 bases between them. This CDR3 has 14 amino acids. The CDR3 DNA is TGTGCCAGTAGCAGGGACTCCCGTTATCAGCCCCAGCATTTT. Protein: CASSRDSRYQPQHF.

This clone has just a few counts. This rearrangement joins TRBV19 to TRBJ2-5; D remains unclear. The CDR3 extends over 15 amino acids. With 4 bases removed from V and 5 bases from J, the gap between germline ends came to 17 bases. Germline V gene lookup returns CDR1 LNHDA and CDR2 SQIVND (reference sequence). The CDR3 coding sequence is TGTGCCAGTAGTAAGGCGGTAAAGGCTCGGGAGACCCAGTACTTC. It is translated as CASSKAVKARETQYF.

This sequence joins TRBV5-1 and TRBJ1-1; D is undetermined. The length of the CDR3 is 16 residues. The germline V gene encodes CDR1 SGHRS and CDR2 YFSETQ. V lost 0 bases to trimming and J lost 4 bases, with 16 bases between them. CDR3 in DNA: TGCGCCAGCAGCTTGGTCCAAGGCGGGTCGAGCACTGAAGCTTTCTTT. It specifies CASSLVQGGSSTEAFF.

The chain is built from TRBV7-9 and TRBJ1-1; D remains ambiguous. Germline assignment: CDR1 SEHNR and CDR2 FQNEAQ (reference sequence). The CDR3 length is 13 residues. Trimming stripped 3 bases from V and 0 bases from J, with 5 bases between. The CDR3 nucleotides read TGTGCCAGCAGCTTTATAGTGAACACTGAAGCTTTCTTT. Its translation is CASSFIVNTEAFF.